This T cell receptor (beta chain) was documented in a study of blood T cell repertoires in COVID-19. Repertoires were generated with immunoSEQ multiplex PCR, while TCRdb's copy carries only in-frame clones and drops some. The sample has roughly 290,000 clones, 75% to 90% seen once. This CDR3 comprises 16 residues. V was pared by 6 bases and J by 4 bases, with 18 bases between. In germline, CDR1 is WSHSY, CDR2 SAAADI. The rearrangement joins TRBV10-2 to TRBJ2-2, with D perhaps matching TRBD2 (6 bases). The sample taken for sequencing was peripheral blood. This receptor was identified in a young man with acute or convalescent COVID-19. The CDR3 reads CASRRRGPSGTGELFF. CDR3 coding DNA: TGCGCCAGCAGGAGGAGGGGACCCTCGGGCACCGGGGAGCTGTTTTTT.